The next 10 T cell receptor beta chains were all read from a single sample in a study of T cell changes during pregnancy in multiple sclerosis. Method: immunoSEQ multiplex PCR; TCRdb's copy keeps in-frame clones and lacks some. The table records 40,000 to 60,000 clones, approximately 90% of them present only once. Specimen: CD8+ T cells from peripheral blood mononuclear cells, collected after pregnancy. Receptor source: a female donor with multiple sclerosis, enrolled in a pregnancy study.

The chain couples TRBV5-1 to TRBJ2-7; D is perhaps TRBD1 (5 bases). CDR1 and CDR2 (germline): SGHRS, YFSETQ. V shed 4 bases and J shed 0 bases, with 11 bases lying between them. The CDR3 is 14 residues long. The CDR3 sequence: CASSVAGYSYEQYF. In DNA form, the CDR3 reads TGCGCCAGCAGCGTTGCAGGGTACTCCTACGAGCAGTACTTC. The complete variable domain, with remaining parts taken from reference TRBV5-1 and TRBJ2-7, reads KAGVTQTPRYLIKTRGQQVTLSCSPISGHRSVSWYQQTPGQGLQFLFEYFSETQRNKGNFPGRFSGRQFSNSRSEMNVSTLELGDSALYLCASSVAGYSYEQYFGPGTRLTVT.

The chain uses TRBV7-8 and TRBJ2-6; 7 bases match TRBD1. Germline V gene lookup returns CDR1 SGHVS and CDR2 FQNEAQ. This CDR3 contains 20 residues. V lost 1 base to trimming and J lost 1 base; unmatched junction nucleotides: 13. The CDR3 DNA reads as TGTGCCAGCAGCTTAGGCGGTGGAGACAGGGAGTTATCTGGGGCCAACGTCCTGACTTTC. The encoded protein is CASSLGGGDRELSGANVLTF. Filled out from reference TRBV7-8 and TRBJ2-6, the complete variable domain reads GAGVSQSPRYKVAKRGQDVALRCDPISGHVSLFWYQQALGQGPEFLTYFQNEAQLDKSGLPSDRFFAERPEGSVSTLKIQRTQQEDSAVYLCASSLGGGDRELSGANVLTFGAGSRLTVL.

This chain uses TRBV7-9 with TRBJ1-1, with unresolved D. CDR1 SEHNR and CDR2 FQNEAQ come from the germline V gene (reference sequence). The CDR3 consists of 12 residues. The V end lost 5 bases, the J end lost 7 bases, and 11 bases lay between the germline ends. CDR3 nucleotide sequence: TGTGCCAGCAGCCAGAGGAGCGTTGAAGCTTTCTTT. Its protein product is CASSQRSVEAFF. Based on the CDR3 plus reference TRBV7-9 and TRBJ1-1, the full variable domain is DTGVSQNPRHKITKRGQNVTFRCDPISEHNRLYWYRQTLGQGPEFLTYFQNEAQLEKSRLLSDRFSAERPKGSFSTLEIQRTEQGDSAMYLCASSQRSVEAFFGQGTRLTVV.

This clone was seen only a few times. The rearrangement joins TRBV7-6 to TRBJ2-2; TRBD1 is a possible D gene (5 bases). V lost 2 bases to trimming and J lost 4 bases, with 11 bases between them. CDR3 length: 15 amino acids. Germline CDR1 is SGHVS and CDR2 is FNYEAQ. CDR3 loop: CASSLQRQTTGELFF. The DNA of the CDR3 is TGTGCCAGCAGCTTACAAAGACAGACCACCGGGGAGCTGTTTTTT. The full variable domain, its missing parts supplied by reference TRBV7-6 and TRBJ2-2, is GAGVSQSPRYKVTKRGQDVALRCDPISGHVSLYWYRQALGQGPEFLTYFNYEAQQDKSGLPNDRFSAERPEGSISTLTIQRTEQRDSAMYRCASSLQRQTTGELFFGEGSRLTVL.

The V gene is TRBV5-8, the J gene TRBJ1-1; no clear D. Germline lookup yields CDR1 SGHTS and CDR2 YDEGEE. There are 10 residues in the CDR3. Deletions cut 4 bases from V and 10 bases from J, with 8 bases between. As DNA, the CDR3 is TGTGCCAGCAGCGGTACTCGAGCTTTCTTT. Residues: CASSGTRAFF. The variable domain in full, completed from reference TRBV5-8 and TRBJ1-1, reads EAGVTQSPTHLIKTRGQQATLRCSPISGHTSVYWYQQALGLGLQFLLWYDEGEERNRGNFPPRFSGRQFPNYSSELNVNALELEDSALYLCASSGTRAFFGQGTRLTVV.

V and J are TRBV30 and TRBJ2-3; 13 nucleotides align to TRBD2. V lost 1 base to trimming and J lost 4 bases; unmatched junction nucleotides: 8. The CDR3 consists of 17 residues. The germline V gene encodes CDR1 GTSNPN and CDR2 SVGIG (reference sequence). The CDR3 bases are TGTGCCTGGAGTGGAGAGACTAGCGGGGGGCCCGCAGATACGCAGTATTTT. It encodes CAWSGETSGGPADTQYF.

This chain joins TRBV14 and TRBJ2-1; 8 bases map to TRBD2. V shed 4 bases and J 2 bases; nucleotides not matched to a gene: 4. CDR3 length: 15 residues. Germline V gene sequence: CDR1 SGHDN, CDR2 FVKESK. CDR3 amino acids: CASSLSGGAYNEQFF. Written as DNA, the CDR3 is TGTGCCAGCAGCCTAAGCGGGGGCGCCTACAATGAGCAGTTCTTC.

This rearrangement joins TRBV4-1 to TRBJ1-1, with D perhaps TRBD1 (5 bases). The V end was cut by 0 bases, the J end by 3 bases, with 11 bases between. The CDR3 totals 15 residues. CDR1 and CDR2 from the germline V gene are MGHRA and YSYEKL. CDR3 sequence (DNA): TGCGCCAGCAGCCAAGATTCGGGAGGGGACACTGAAGCTTTCTTT. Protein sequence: CASSQDSGGDTEAFF.

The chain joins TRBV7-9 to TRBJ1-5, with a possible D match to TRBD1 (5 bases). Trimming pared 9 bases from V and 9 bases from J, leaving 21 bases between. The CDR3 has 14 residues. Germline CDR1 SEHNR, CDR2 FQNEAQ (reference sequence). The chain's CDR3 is CARPGGDGFVPQHF. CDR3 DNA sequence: TGTGCCAGGCCTGGAGGGGACGGTTTTGTGCCCCAGCATTTT.

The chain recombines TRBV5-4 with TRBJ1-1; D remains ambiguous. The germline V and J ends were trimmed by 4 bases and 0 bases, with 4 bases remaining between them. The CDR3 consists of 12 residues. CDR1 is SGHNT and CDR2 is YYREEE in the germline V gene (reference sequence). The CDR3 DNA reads TGTGCCAGCAGCCTTATGAACACTGAAGCTTTCTTT. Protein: CASSLMNTEAFF. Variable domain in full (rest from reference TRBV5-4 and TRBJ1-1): ETGVTQSPTHLIKTRGQQVTLRCSSQSGHNTVSWYQQALGQGPQFIFQYYREEENGRGNFPPRFSGLQFPNYSSELNVNALELDDSALYLCASSLMNTEAFFGQGTRLTVV.